The 17 T cell receptor beta chains listed next were all sequenced from one sample in a study of T cells after yellow fever vaccination. TCRdb fed the 5' RACE reads into MiXCR, producing one record per CDR3 protein. The sample includes 310,000 or so distinct CDR3 sequences, around 4% of them seen just once. The sample consisted of PBMCs, taken on the day of the yellow fever booster vaccination. Receptors were obtained from a young man who received the YFV17D yellow fever vaccine.

In its sample, this clonotype was seen a few times. The rearrangement joins TRBV11-2 to TRBJ2-1; a weak D match, TRBD2 (6 bases). With 0 bases removed from V and 10 bases from J, the gap between germline ends came to 10 bases. The CDR3 contains 13 residues. Germline CDR1 is SGHAT and CDR2 is FQNNGV. The CDR3 reads CASSLDRGREQFF. Here the CDR3 DNA reads TGTGCCAGCAGCTTAGATAGAGGGAGGGAGCAGTTCTTC.

This clonotype was observed many times. This chain connects TRBV5-4 to TRBJ1-1; TRBD1 aligns across 7 bases. V shed 2 bases, J shed 4 bases, and the junction held 5 bases outside the gene matches. The CDR3 contains 14 residues. From germline, CDR1 is SGHNT and CDR2 YYREEE (reference sequence). In DNA form, the CDR3 reads TGTGCCAGCAGCTTTCAGTCAGGGGGCACTGAAGCTTTCTTT. Its translation is CASSFQSGGTEAFF.

At least ten counts were recorded for this clonotype. This chain links TRBV20-1 with TRBJ2-1; 11 nucleotides line up with TRBD1. After removal of 4 bases from V and 6 bases from J, the junction contained 8 bases not matched to a gene. CDR3 length: 15 amino acids. Germline V gene data show CDR1 as DFQATT and CDR2 as SNEGSKA (reference sequence). CDR3 sequence reads: CSATTGTGGSNEQFF. The CDR3 DNA reads as TGCAGTGCTACAACCGGGACAGGGGGTTCCAATGAGCAGTTCTTC.

The chain has TRBV6-5 and TRBJ1-2; the match to TRBD1 covers 8 bases. CDR1 and CDR2 from the germline V gene are MNHEY and SVGAGI. This CDR3 spans 15 amino acids. Trimming removed 5 bases from V and 4 bases from J; junction bases left unmatched: 9. The CDR3 here is CASSLSGQGSYGYTF. The CDR3 DNA sequence: TGTGCCAGCAGTCTATCCGGACAGGGTAGCTATGGCTACACCTTC.

The table lists this clonotype with many counts. The rearrangement uses TRBV28 and TRBJ2-3; weak D call: TRBD2 (5 bases). Germline V gene data show CDR1 as MDHEN and CDR2 as SYDVKM. V was pared by 4 bases and J by 7 bases, with 6 bases between. This CDR3 comprises 11 residues. The CDR3 region is CASSWEYTQYF. The CDR3 region has the DNA TGTGCCAGCAGTTGGGAGTATACGCAGTATTTT.

This clonotype has a handful of counts. The DNA of the CDR3 is TGTGCCAGCAGCTTAGAAGGACTGGGACAGCCCCAGCATTTT. Amino acids: CASSLEGLGQPQHF. The chain uses TRBV7-2 and TRBJ1-5; no clear D. The CDR3 is made up of 14 amino acids. The germline V and J ends were trimmed by 1 base and 7 bases, with 11 bases remaining between them. Germline V gene sequence: CDR1 SGHTA, CDR2 FQGNSA.

This chain uses TRBV20-1 with TRBJ1-2, with TRBD1 identical over 12 bases. CDR3 length: 16 residues. Germline values: CDR1 DFQATT, CDR2 SNEGSKA (reference sequence). V was clipped by 6 bases and J by 5 bases; unmatched bases: 13. In nucleotides, the CDR3 is TGCAGTGCGGTCGATCCGGGACAGGGGGCATGGTATGGCTACACCTTC. It codes for CSAVDPGQGAWYGYTF.

This clonotype was recorded at least ten times. This chain connects TRBV6-5 to TRBJ2-7, with 8 bases aligning to TRBD1. The CDR3 runs to 13 residues. V lost 5 bases to trimming and J lost 5 bases; unmatched junction nucleotides: 5. Germline CDR1 reads MNHEY; CDR2 reads SVGAGI. CDR3 loop: CASSGTGGNEQYV. The DNA for the CDR3 is TGTGCCAGCAGTGGGACAGGCGGGAACGAGCAGTACGTC.

The chain carries TRBV10-3 and TRBJ1-2; the D gene is possibly TRBD1 (6 bases). CDR3 size: 13 residues. Germline V gene data show CDR1 as ENHRY and CDR2 as SYGVKD. V dropped 5 bases and J dropped 3 bases, with 10 bases sitting between them. The CDR3 loop is CAISPTGHYGYTF. The CDR3 bases are TGTGCCATCAGTCCGACAGGACACTATGGCTACACCTTC.

At least ten counts were recorded for this clonotype. This rearrangement joins TRBV6-1 to TRBJ1-3, with D uncertain. The V gene's germline CDR1 is MNHNS and CDR2 SASEGT. V gave up 2 bases and J gave up 9 bases, with 8 bases separating them. The CDR3 is 12 residues long. This CDR3 reads CASSESRVTIYF. Here the CDR3 DNA reads TGTGCCAGCAGTGAAAGCAGAGTCACCATATATTTT.

This clonotype was found many times. This chain links TRBV20-1 with TRBJ1-2; D unclear. This CDR3 contains 12 residues. The V and J ends lost 6 bases and 6 bases respectively, with 14 bases between them. Per the germline V gene, CDR1 is DFQATT and CDR2 is SNEGSKA (reference sequence). CDR3 loop: CSARREAHGYTF. Written as DNA, the CDR3 is TGCAGTGCCAGAAGGGAAGCGCATGGCTACACCTTC.

This clonotype occurred a few times. The genes are TRBV20-1 and TRBJ2-5, with D tentatively TRBD1 or TRBD2 (5 bases each). The V gene's germline CDR1 is DFQATT and CDR2 SNEGSKA (reference sequence). V was shortened by 6 bases and J by 7 bases, with 12 bases between the two germline ends. The CDR3 extends over 11 amino acids. Written as DNA, the CDR3 is TGCAGTGCCGGGACCGTGGGGACCCAGTACTTC. Amino acids: CSAGTVGTQYF.

This clonotype was detected ten times or more. The chain is built from TRBV7-9 and TRBJ2-2; 7 bases fit TRBD2. This CDR3 is 15 amino acids long. Germline trimming cut 10 bases from V and 5 bases from J; bases unmatched to any gene: 13. Looked up from germline, CDR1 is SEHNR and CDR2 is FQNEAQ (reference sequence). CDR3 nucleotide sequence: TGTGCCACCCTGGACTCGGGGGGTCCTACCGGGGAGCTGTTTTTT. The encoded protein is CATLDSGGPTGELFF.

This clonotype was counted ten times or more. The V gene is TRBV14, the J gene TRBJ2-5; D is possibly TRBD2 (5 bases). Germline lookup yields CDR1 SGHDN and CDR2 FVKESK. The length of the CDR3 is 13 residues. V was pared by 5 bases and J by 7 bases, with 14 bases between. The chain's CDR3 is CASSYSNRGTQYF. The CDR3 DNA follows: TGTGCCAGCAGCTATTCGAACCGGGGGACCCAGTACTTC.

This clonotype was detected ten times or more. The rearrangement links TRBV5-1 to TRBJ2-1; TRBD2 matches 7 bases. The CDR3 is 15 amino acids. The V gene's germline CDR1 is SGHRS and CDR2 YFSETQ. The ends lost 6 bases at V and 5 bases at J; junction bases unmatched: 11. CDR3 residues: CASMKGLVNNNEQFF. The CDR3 DNA reads as TGCGCCAGCATGAAAGGACTAGTTAATAACAATGAGCAGTTCTTC.

The chain employs TRBV12-3 or TRBV12-4 and TRBJ2-3, with D hard to call. The CDR3 totals 15 residues. The V end lost 3 bases, the J end lost 1 base, and 11 bases lay between the germline ends. The CDR3 DNA reads as TGTGCCAGCAGTTTCTCCACTTCCCGCACAGATACGCAGTATTTT. This codes for CASSFSTSRTDTQYF.

This clonotype has ten or more counts. The chain joins TRBV19 to TRBJ2-3; possibly TRBD1 or TRBD2 for D (5 bases each). Per the germline V gene, CDR1 is LNHDA and CDR2 is SQIVND (reference sequence). CDR3 length equals 14 residues. The V and J ends lost 6 bases and 3 bases respectively, with 13 bases between them. CDR3 DNA sequence: TGTGCCAGTAGCCCTCTCGAGGGGACAGATACGCAGTATTTT. This encodes CASSPLEGTDTQYF. The entire variable domain, with the rest obtained from reference TRBV19 and TRBJ2-3, is as follows: DGGITQSPKYLFRKEGQNVTLSCEQNLNHDAMYWYRQDPGQGLRLIYYSQIVNDFQKGDIAEGYSVSREKKESFPLTVTSAQKNPTAFYLCASSPLEGTDTQYFGPGTRLTVL.